What follows are 9 T cell receptor beta chains derived from one specimen sequenced in a study of cytomegalovirus exposure and HLA in healthy donors. Only in-frame clones appear in the TCRdb table, and some are missing; sequencing was by immunoSEQ multiplex PCR. Of 190,000 or so clones listed, more than 65% are singletons. The sequenced sample was PBMCs. These receptors were collected from a woman aged 25 to 45 in good health and CMV-seropositive.

This chain connects TRBV27 to TRBJ2-2; tentative D call: TRBD1 (5 bases). There are 15 residues in the CDR3. Germline V lookup: CDR1 MNHEY, CDR2 SMNVEV (reference sequence). Between the trimmed V and J ends, which lost 3 bases and 11 bases, there was a span of 19 bases. In DNA form, the CDR3 reads TGTGCCAGCAGTTTCAGACAGACCCTCCCAAAAGAGCTGTTTTTT. This translates into CASSFRQTLPKELFF.

This clone was seen only a few times. The chain employs TRBV2 and TRBJ2-7; the D is unclear. The germline V gene encodes CDR1 SNHLY and CDR2 FYNNEI. This CDR3 region has 14 residues. V shed 8 bases and J shed 0 bases, with 14 bases lying between them. The CDR3: CASGLISSSYEQYF. For the CDR3, the DNA is TGTGCCAGCGGGCTAATTAGTTCCTCCTACGAGCAGTACTTC.

This chain uses TRBV19 with TRBJ1-2, with 8 bases that match TRBD1. This CDR3 is built from 14 residues. V lost 4 bases to trimming and J lost 8 bases; unmatched junction nucleotides: 9. Germline CDR1 reads LNHDA; CDR2 reads SQIVND (reference sequence). CDR3 sequence: CASSTDWTGSGYTF. In DNA form, the CDR3 reads TGTGCCAGTAGTACCGATTGGACAGGGTCCGGCTACACCTTC.

This clone was seen a handful of times. This sequence joins TRBV2 and TRBJ1-5; D is unclear. This CDR3 is built from 13 residues. Deletions cut 4 bases from V and 3 bases from J, with 7 bases between. CDR1 is SNHLY, CDR2 FYNNEI, per germline. CDR3 nucleotides: TGTGCCAGCAGTGTATCAGACAATCAGCCCCAGCATTTT. Residues: CASSVSDNQPQHF.

This clone was recorded once. The rearrangement joins TRBV11-2 to TRBJ2-7, with D tentatively TRBD1 (6 bases). Trimming stripped 1 base from V and 3 bases from J, with 13 bases between. The CDR3 totals 15 residues. Germline V lookup: CDR1 SGHAT, CDR2 FQNNGV. CDR3 DNA sequence: TGTGCCAGCAGCTTAGGGCCAGGGGCGGTCTACGAGCAGTACTTC. Protein product: CASSLGPGAVYEQYF.

Points on this clone: One end of the junction does not line up with germline, which may come from a read error. V gene TRBV11-3 combines with J gene TRBJ2-1; 8 bases map to TRBD2. Germline V gives CDR1 SGHNT, CDR2 YENEEA. The CDR3 totals 15 residues. CDR3 in DNA: TGTGCCAGCAGCCTAGAGCCCGGGACTAGAAATGAGCAGTTCTTC. This translates into CASSLEPGTRNEQFF.

V gene TRBV10-1 combines with J gene TRBJ1-1; 7 bases are a match to TRBD1. Germline loops: CDR1 WNHNN, CDR2 SYGVQD (reference sequence). The CDR3 extends over 13 amino acids. V dropped 7 bases and J dropped 3; count of bases not matched to a gene: 5. The CDR3 DNA reads as TGCGCCAGCAAGTTTGACAGGGACACTGAAGCTTTCTTT. This sequence encodes CASKFDRDTEAFF.

The chain links TRBV7-9 to TRBJ2-7, with a tentative D call TRBD2 (5 bases). CDR1 is SEHNR, CDR2 FQNEAQ, per germline (reference sequence). Trimming pared 5 bases from V and 7 bases from J, leaving 15 bases between. There are 13 residues in the CDR3. CDR3 nucleotides: TGTGCCAGCAGCCCCAGCGGAGCTCCGGAGCAGTACTTC. As protein: CASSPSGAPEQYF.

The chain recombines TRBV6-1 with TRBJ1-2; D unclear. Germline values: CDR1 MNHNS, CDR2 SASEGT. The CDR3 runs to 13 residues. V gave up 2 bases and J gave up 7 bases, with 11 bases separating them. As DNA, the CDR3 is TGTGCCAGCAGTGAACTGGAAGCGACTGGCTACACCTTC. It encodes CASSELEATGYTF.